These 22 T cell receptor beta chains came from one sample sequenced in a study of cytomegalovirus exposure and HLA in healthy donors. Use of 60 Vbeta and 13 Jbeta primers characterized the PCR. Measured with immunoSEQ multiplex PCR; TCRdb has only the in-frame clones, and not every one. The top ten hold 7.8% of the sample, which has some 180,000 clones, about 13% seen once. The sequenced material came from PBMCs. The receptors originated from a man in his forties or fifties in good health and CMV-seropositive.

This chain links TRBV10-3 with TRBJ1-2, with 8 bases aligning to TRBD1. CDR3 size: 15 residues. The V segment lost 0 bases and the J segment 4 bases; nucleotides outside the gene matches: 4. The germline gives CDR1 ENHRY, CDR2 SYGVKD. The CDR3 nucleotides read TGTGCCATCAGTGAGTCTCAGCAGGGGGCCTATGGCTACACCTTC. As protein: CAISESQQGAYGYTF.

This clone was recorded a few times. The gene calls are TRBV5-1 and TRBJ2-7; possible D gene TRBD2, 7 bases. V lost 1 base and J 7 bases, leaving 12 bases between the germline ends. The CDR3 runs 13 residues. The germline CDR1 and CDR2 sequences are SGHRS and YFSETQ. The CDR3: CASSLRGGREQYF. The CDR3 DNA reads TGCGCCAGCAGCTTGAGGGGGGGACGGGAGCAGTACTTC.

V usage is TRBV6-5 and J usage is TRBJ2-1, with D maybe TRBD2 (5 bases). The CDR3 is 15 amino acids. Germline CDR1 reads MNHEY; CDR2 reads SVGAGI. V was trimmed by 0 bases and J by 11 bases, leaving 17 bases between them. The CDR3 bases are TGTGCCAGCAGTTACTCCTTGCCAGCGGATCGGAAGCAGTTCTTC. It is translated as CASSYSLPADRKQFF.

The chain couples TRBV28 to TRBJ1-2; D possibly corresponds to TRBD1 (6 bases). Per germline, CDR1 MDHEN and CDR2 SYDVKM. The germline V and J ends were trimmed by 8 bases and 4 bases, with 17 bases remaining between them. This CDR3 comprises 14 residues. Here the CDR3 reads CASLARGEGYGYTF. The CDR3 bases are TGTGCCAGCCTGGCGAGGGGGGAGGGCTATGGCTACACCTTC.

This clone has a handful of counts. The rearrangement links TRBV6-1 to TRBJ2-3; D remains ambiguous. V was shortened by 4 bases and J by 0 bases, with 8 bases between the two germline ends. Per germline, CDR1 MNHNS and CDR2 SASEGT. This CDR3 has 14 residues. Here the CDR3 DNA reads TGTGCCAGCAGTGGCTACGGGAGCACAGATACGCAGTATTTT. Translating it yields CASSGYGSTDTQYF.

The chain joins TRBV30 to TRBJ1-4, with D perhaps TRBD1 (6 bases). Trimming stripped 3 bases from V and 3 bases from J, with 11 bases between. There are 14 residues in the CDR3. CDR1 is GTSNPN and CDR2 is SVGIG in the germline V gene (reference sequence). In DNA, the CDR3 is TGTGCCTGGAGCCGGACAGCAGCTAATGAAAAACTGTTTTTT. Its protein is CAWSRTAANEKLFF.

This CDR3 reads CASSLLDTTGVGYTF. CDR3 in DNA: TGTGCCAGCAGTTTATTGGACACCACTGGGGTTGGCTACACCTTC. The chain is built from TRBV28 and TRBJ1-2; a weak D match, TRBD1 (5 bases). This CDR3 has 15 amino acids. V gave up 1 base and J gave up 7 bases, with 16 bases separating them. Germline values: CDR1 MDHEN, CDR2 SYDVKM.

This clone came up a few times. The chain carries TRBV6-5 and TRBJ2-6; no reliable D call. The V gene lost 8 bases and the J gene lost 0 bases, with 5 bases spanning the gap. CDR1 is MNHEY and CDR2 is SVGAGI in the germline V gene. The CDR3 sequence is 13 residues long. CDR3 sequence reads: CASRFSGANVLTF. CDR3 in DNA: TGTGCCAGCCGGTTCTCTGGGGCCAACGTCCTGACTTTC.

This chain connects TRBV5-1 to TRBJ2-5; 10 bases are a match to TRBD1. Germline CDR1 and CDR2: SGHRS and YFSETQ. The CDR3 loop spans 16 amino acids. V trimming: 0 bases; J trimming: 5 bases; junction bases outside the gene matches: 7. CDR3 loop: CASSLGGTGVVETQYF. The CDR3, as DNA: TGCGCCAGCAGCTTGGGTGGGACAGGGGTTGTGGAGACCCAGTACTTC.

This chain uses TRBV7-8 with TRBJ2-7; 7 bases are a match to TRBD2. The CDR3 sequence is 15 residues long. Looked up from germline, CDR1 is SGHVS and CDR2 is FQNEAQ. With V trimmed by 5 bases and J by 7 bases, 14 bases remained unmatched. Here the CDR3 DNA reads TGTGCCAGCAGCATAACTAGCGTCAGGGTCGGGGAGCAGTACTTC. Residues: CASSITSVRVGEQYF.

This clone was seen a few times. The V gene is TRBV5-6, the J gene TRBJ1-2; 7 positions match TRBD1. There are 13 residues in the CDR3. Germline V CDR1 and CDR2: SGHDT, YYEEEE. V was clipped by 3 bases and J by 5 bases; unmatched bases: 4. The CDR3 DNA reads TGTGCCAGCAGCTCGGGACAGACTTATGGCTACACCTTC. Translated: CASSSGQTYGYTF. Full variable domain (remainder filled in from reference TRBV5-6 and TRBJ1-2): DAGVTQSPTHLIKTRGQQVTLRCSPKSGHDTVSWYQQALGQGPQFIFQYYEEEERQRGNFPDRFSGHQFPNYSSELNVNALLLGDSALYLCASSSGQTYGYTFGSGTRLTVV.

This clone showed up just a few times. Other DNA sequences in the same sample also yield this CDR3. The rearrangement joins TRBV19 to TRBJ2-3, with unresolved D. The V and J ends lost 5 bases and 3 bases respectively, with 6 bases between them. Germline CDR1 and CDR2: LNHDA and SQIVND (reference sequence). This CDR3 is 12 amino acids long. For the CDR3, the DNA is TGTGCCAGTAGTTTCCTTACAGATACGCAGTATTTT. Its protein product is CASSFLTDTQYF.

A few counts support this clone. The chain's CDR3 is CASSLEPGGNEKLFF. CDR3 coding DNA: TGTGCCAGCAGCTTAGAGCCGGGTGGTAATGAAAAACTGTTTTTT. The chain has TRBV7-2 and TRBJ1-4; D is ambiguous. The CDR3 contains 15 residues. CDR1 is SGHTA, CDR2 FQGNSA, per germline. V shed 1 base and J shed 4 bases, with 10 bases lying between them. Looking up the rest from reference TRBV7-2 and TRBJ1-4 gives the full variable domain: GAGVSQSPSNKVTEKGKDVELRCDPISGHTALYWYRQSLGQGLEFLIYFQGNSAPDKSGLPSDRFSAERTGGSVSTLTIQRTQQEDSAVYLCASSLEPGGNEKLFFGSGTQLSVL.

The chain uses TRBV18 and TRBJ2-1, with TRBD2 identical over 13 bases. J was trimmed by 10 bases and V by 3 bases; bases with no gene match: 3. Per germline, CDR1 KGHSH and CDR2 LQKENI. The CDR3 contains 14 residues. CDR3 loop: CASSPTSGGTEQFF. The CDR3 DNA sequence: TGTGCCAGCTCACCGACTAGCGGGGGGACCGAGCAGTTCTTC.

This sequence joins TRBV6-6 and TRBJ2-3; possible D gene TRBD2, 5 bases. Germline V gene data show CDR1 as MNHNY and CDR2 as SVGAGI (reference sequence). There are 13 residues in the CDR3. The V end was cut by 5 bases, the J end by 4 bases, with 10 bases between. CDR3 DNA: TGTGCCAGCAGTCCCCCCGGGGCAGATACGCAGTATTTT. It is translated as CASSPPGADTQYF.

Only a few counts were recorded for this clone. V usage is TRBV5-6 and J usage is TRBJ1-5; D might be TRBD1 (6 bases). Germline CDR1 SGHDT, CDR2 YYEEEE. CDR3 length: 17 residues. The V end lost 3 bases, the J end lost 2 bases, and 18 bases lay between the germline ends. Here the CDR3 reads CASSYARGALGNQPQHF. The CDR3 nucleotides read TGTGCCAGCAGCTACGCCCGGGGGGCGCTTGGCAATCAGCCCCAGCATTTT. Full variable domain (remainder filled in from reference TRBV5-6 and TRBJ1-5): DAGVTQSPTHLIKTRGQQVTLRCSPKSGHDTVSWYQQALGQGPQFIFQYYEEEERQRGNFPDRFSGHQFPNYSSELNVNALLLGDSALYLCASSYARGALGNQPQHFGDGTRLSIL.

The sample holds a few counts of this clone. The chain employs TRBV19 and TRBJ1-5, with 7 bases identical to TRBD1. Germline V CDR1 and CDR2: LNHDA, SQIVND (reference sequence). This CDR3 has 15 amino acids. J lost 7 bases, V lost 5 bases, and 11 bases had no gene match. This chain's CDR3 is CASSLDRAFAQPQHF. The CDR3 DNA is TGTGCCAGTAGTCTCGACAGGGCCTTCGCACAGCCCCAGCATTTT.

This clone has just a few counts. The J gene is TRBJ2-5, the V gene TRBV10-3; D call uncertain. Germline-derived CDR1 and CDR2 are ENHRY and SYGVKD. V lost 0 bases and J 5 bases, leaving 4 bases between the germline ends. This CDR3 comprises 12 residues. The CDR3 bases are TGTGCCATCAGTGAGTCCGTGGAGACCCAGTACTTC. It is translated as CAISESVETQYF.

The rearrangement joins TRBV7-9 to TRBJ1-6; no clear D gene. With 4 bases removed from V and 6 bases from J, the gap between germline ends came to 7 bases. Germline-derived CDR1 and CDR2 are SEHNR and FQNEAQ (reference sequence). The CDR3 is made up of 13 amino acids. CDR3 bases: TGTGCCAGCAGCTCGGAGGGTAATTCACCCCTCCACTTT. It translates to CASSSEGNSPLHF.

The chain has TRBV12-5 and TRBJ1-6; D gene ambiguous. CDR1 is LGHNT, CDR2 FRNRAP, per germline. The CDR3 length is 12 residues. Trimming cost V 1 base and J 10 bases, with 5 bases left between them. In DNA, the CDR3 is TGTGCTAGTGGTTTGGACGCGTCACCCCTCCACTTT. Its protein product is CASGLDASPLHF.

As concerns this clone: Other DNA sequences in this specimen translate into the identical CDR3. The rearrangement links TRBV29-1 to TRBJ2-3; no definite D call. The CDR3 loop spans 14 amino acids. V was trimmed by 0 bases and J by 5 bases, leaving 12 bases between them. The germline V gene has CDR1 SQVTM and CDR2 ANQGSEA. Written as DNA, the CDR3 is TGCAGCGTTGAAGAGGTGGGCGTCTTAGATACGCAGTATTTT. It translates to CSVEEVGVLDTQYF.

This chain joins TRBV30 and TRBJ2-5; D is undetermined. The V and J ends lost 4 bases and 0 bases respectively, with 6 bases between them. The length of the CDR3 is 12 residues. Germline CDR1 is GTSNPN and CDR2 is SVGIG (reference sequence). Written as DNA, the CDR3 is TGTGCCTGGACAGATAACCAAGAGACCCAGTACTTC. Its translation: CAWTDNQETQYF.